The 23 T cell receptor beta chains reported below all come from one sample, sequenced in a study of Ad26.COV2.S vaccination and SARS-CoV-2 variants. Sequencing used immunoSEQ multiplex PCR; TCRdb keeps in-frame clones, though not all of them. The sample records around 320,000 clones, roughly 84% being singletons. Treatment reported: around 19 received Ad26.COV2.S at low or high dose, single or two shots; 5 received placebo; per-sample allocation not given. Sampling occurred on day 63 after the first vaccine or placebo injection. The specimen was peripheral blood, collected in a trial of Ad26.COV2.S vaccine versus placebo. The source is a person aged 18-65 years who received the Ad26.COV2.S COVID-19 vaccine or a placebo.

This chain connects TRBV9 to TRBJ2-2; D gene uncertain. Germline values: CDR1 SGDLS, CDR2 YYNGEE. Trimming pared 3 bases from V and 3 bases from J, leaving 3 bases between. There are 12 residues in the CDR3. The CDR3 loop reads CASSADTGELFF. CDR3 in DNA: TGTGCCAGCAGCGCAGACACCGGGGAGCTGTTTTTT.

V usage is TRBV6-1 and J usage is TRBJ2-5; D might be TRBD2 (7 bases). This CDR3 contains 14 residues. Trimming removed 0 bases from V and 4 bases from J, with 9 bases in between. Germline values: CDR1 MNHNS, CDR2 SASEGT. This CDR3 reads CASSEAGGRETQYF. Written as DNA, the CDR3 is TGTGCCAGCAGTGAAGCGGGGGGGCGAGAGACCCAGTACTTC.

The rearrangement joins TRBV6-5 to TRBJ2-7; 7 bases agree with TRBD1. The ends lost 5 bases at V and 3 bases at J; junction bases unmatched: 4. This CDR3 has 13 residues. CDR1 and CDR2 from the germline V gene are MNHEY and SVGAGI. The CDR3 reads CASSLRQGYEQYF. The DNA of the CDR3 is TGTGCCAGCAGTCTTAGACAGGGCTACGAGCAGTACTTC.

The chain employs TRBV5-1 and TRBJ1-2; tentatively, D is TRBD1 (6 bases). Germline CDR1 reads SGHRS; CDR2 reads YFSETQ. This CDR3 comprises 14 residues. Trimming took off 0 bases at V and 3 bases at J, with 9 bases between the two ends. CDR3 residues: CASSLEQGHYGYTF. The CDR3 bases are TGCGCCAGCAGCTTGGAGCAGGGGCACTATGGCTACACCTTC.

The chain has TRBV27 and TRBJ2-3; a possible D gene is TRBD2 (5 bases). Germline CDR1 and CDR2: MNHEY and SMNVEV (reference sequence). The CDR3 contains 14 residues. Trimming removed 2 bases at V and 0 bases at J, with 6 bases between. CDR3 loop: CASSLLASTDTQYF. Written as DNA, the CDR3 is TGTGCCAGCAGTTTACTAGCCAGCACAGATACGCAGTATTTT.

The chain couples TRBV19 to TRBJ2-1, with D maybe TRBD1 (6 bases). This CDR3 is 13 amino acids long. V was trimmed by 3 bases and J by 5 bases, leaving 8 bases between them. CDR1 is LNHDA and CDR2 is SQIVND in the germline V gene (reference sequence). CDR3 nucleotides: TGTGCCAGTAGTATGAACAGGGACAATGAGCAGTTCTTC. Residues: CASSMNRDNEQFF.

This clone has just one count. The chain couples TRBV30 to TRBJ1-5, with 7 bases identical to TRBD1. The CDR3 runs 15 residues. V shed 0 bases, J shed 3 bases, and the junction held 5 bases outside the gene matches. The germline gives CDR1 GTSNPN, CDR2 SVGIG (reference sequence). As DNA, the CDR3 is TGTGCCTGGAGTGTACGGGGACAGACCAATCAGCCCCAGCATTTT. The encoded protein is CAWSVRGQTNQPQHF.

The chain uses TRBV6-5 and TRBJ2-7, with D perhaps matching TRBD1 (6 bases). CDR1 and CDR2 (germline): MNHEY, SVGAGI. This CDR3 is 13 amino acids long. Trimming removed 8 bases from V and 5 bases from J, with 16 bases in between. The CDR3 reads CASGRDTSHEQYF. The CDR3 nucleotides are TGTGCCAGCGGACGGGACACCTCTCACGAGCAGTACTTC.

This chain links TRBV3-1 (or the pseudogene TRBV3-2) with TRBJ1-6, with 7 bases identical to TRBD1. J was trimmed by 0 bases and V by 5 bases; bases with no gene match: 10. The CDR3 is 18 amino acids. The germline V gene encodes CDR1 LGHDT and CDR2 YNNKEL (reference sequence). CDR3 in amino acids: CASSKNRGPSSYNSPLHF. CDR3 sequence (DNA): TGTGCCAGCAGCAAAAACAGGGGCCCTAGCTCCTATAATTCACCCCTCCACTTT.

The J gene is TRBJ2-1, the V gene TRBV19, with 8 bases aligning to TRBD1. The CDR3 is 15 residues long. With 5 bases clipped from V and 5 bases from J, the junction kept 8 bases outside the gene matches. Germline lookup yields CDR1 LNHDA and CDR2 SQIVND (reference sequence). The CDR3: CASSAGQGRHNEQFF. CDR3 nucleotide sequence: TGTGCCAGTAGTGCCGGACAGGGACGGCACAATGAGCAGTTCTTC. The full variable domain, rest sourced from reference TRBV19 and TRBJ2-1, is DGGITQSPKYLFRKEGQNVTLSCEQNLNHDAMYWYRQDPGQGLRLIYYSQIVNDFQKGDIAEGYSVSREKKESFPLTVTSAQKNPTAFYLCASSAGQGRHNEQFFGPGTRLTVL.

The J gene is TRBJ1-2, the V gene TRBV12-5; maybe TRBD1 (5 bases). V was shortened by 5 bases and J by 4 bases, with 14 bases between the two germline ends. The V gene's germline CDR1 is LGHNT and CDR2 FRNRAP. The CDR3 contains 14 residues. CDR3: CASGSPRGVYGYTF. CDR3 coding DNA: TGTGCTAGTGGTAGCCCCAGAGGGGTCTATGGCTACACCTTC.

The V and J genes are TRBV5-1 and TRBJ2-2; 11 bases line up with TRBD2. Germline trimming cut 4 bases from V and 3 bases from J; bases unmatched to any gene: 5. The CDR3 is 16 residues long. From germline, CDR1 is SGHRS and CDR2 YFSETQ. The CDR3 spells CASSRLAGGHTGELFF. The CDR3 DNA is TGCGCCAGCAGCAGGCTAGCGGGGGGCCACACCGGGGAGCTGTTTTTT.

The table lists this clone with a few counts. CDR3 bases: TGTGCCAGCAGCCTGTTTGGGCAGGAGTACAATCAGCCCCAGCATTTT. It encodes CASSLFGQEYNQPQHF. The chain combines TRBV7-8 with TRBJ1-5; D gene ambiguous. The germline CDR1 and CDR2 sequences are SGHVS and FQNEAQ. V lost 5 bases, J lost 3 bases, and 17 bases lay in between. This CDR3 comprises 16 residues.

The CDR3 nucleotides are TGTGCCAGCAGCCAAGAGGGAGGACAGGGTGATGGCTACACCTTC. This sequence encodes CASSQEGGQGDGYTF. The gene calls are TRBV4-2 and TRBJ1-2; TRBD1 agrees at 8 bases. Per the germline V gene, CDR1 is LGHNA and CDR2 is YNFKEQ. This CDR3 spans 15 amino acids. V was pared by 0 bases and J by 6 bases, with 6 bases of the junction left unmatched.

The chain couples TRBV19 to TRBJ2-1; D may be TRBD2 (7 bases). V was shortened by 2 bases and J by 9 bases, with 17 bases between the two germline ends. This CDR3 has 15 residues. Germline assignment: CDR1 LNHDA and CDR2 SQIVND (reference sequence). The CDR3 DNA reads TGTGCCAGTAGTATAAGGGGGGGGCGGTTTATTGAGCAGTTCTTC. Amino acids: CASSIRGGRFIEQFF.

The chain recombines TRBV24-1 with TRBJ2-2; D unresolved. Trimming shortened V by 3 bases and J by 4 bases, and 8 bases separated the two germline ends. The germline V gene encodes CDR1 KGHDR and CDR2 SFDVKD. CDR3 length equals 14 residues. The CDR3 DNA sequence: TGTGCCACCAGTGATGTAGGCTCCACCGGGGAGCTGTTTTTT. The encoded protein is CATSDVGSTGELFF.

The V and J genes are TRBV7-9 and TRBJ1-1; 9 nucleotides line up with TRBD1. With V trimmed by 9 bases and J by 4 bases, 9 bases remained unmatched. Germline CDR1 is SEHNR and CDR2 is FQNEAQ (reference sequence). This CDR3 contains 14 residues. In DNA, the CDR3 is TGTGCCAGTTCCGGGACAGGGTCGTTCACTGAAGCTTTCTTT. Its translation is CASSGTGSFTEAFF.

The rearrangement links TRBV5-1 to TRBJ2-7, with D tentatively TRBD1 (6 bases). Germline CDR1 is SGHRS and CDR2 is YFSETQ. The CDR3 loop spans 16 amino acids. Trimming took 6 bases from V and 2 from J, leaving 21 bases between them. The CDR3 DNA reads TGCGCCAGCACCCCCGCCTACGGACAGCCCGCCTACGAGCAGTACTTC. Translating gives CASTPAYGQPAYEQYF.

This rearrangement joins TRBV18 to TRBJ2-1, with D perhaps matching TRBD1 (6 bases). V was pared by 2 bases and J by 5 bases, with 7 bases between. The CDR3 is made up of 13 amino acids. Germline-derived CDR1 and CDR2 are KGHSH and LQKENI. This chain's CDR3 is CASSPRQDNEQFF. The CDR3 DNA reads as TGTGCCAGCTCACCAAGACAGGACAATGAGCAGTTCTTC. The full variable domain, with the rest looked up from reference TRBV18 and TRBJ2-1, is NAGVMQNPRHLVRRRGQEARLRCSPMKGHSHVYWYRQLPEEGLKFMVYLQKENIIDESGMPKERFSAEFPKEGPSILRIQQVVRGDSAAYFCASSPRQDNEQFFGPGTRLTVL.

The chain's CDR3 is CASSLERISYEQYF. The DNA of the CDR3 is TGTGCCAGCAGCTTGGAACGGATCTCCTACGAGCAGTACTTC. The rearrangement links TRBV5-5 to TRBJ2-7; no firm D call. The germline CDR1 and CDR2 sequences are SGHKS and YYEKEE (reference sequence). This CDR3 is built from 14 residues. The V gene lost 0 bases and the J gene lost 0 bases, with 7 bases spanning the gap.

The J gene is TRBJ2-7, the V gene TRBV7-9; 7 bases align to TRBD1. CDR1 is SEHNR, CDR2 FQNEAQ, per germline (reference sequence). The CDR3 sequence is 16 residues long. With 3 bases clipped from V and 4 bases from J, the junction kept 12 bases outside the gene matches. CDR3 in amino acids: CASSFSAGGLGYEQYF. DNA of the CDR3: TGTGCCAGCAGCTTTTCGGCAGGGGGTTTGGGATACGAGCAGTACTTC.

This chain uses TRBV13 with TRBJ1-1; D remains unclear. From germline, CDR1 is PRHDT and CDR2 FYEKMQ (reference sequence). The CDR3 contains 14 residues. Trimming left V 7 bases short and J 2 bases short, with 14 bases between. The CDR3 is CASKQAGDNTEAFF. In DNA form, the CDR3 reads TGTGCCAGCAAGCAGGCAGGCGACAACACTGAAGCTTTCTTT.

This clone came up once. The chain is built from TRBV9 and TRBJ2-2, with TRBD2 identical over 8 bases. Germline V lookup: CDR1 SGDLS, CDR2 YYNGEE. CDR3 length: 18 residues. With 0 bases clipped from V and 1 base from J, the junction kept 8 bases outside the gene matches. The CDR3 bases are TGTGCCAGCAGCGTAGCGGCCAGCGGGGGCGGGAACACCGGGGAGCTGTTTTTT. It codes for CASSVAASGGGNTGELFF. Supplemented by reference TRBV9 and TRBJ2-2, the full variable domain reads DSGVTQTPKHLITATGQRVTLRCSPRSGDLSVYWYQQSLDQGLQFLIQYYNGEERAKGNILERFSAQQFPDLHSELNLSSLELGDSALYFCASSVAASGGGNTGELFFGEGSRLTVL.